The source of this T cell receptor (beta chain) is a study of OX40 agonist ivuxolimab in advanced cancers. Study overall: Head and neck, renal cell, melanoma or hepatocellular carcinoma were the cancers that dose-escalation patients had. In three patients, partial responses were observed, one with hepatocellular carcinoma and two with cutaneous melanoma.

TCRdb's copy holds only in-frame clones and misses some; the assay was immunoSEQ multiplex PCR. The sample contains about 48,000 clones, about 81% of which appear only once. This CDR3 has 15 amino acids. Trimming took 0 bases from V and 5 from J; bases not matched to a gene: 6. The germline gives CDR1 ENHRY, CDR2 SYGVKD. V usage is TRBV10-3 and J usage is TRBJ2-7; 8 nucleotides match TRBD1. The source is an adult with an advanced solid tumor such as melanoma, head and neck, liver or kidney cancer. The sequencing used CD4+ or CD8+ T cells sorted from blood, collected in a trial of the OX40 agonist ivuxolimab. The CDR3, as DNA: TGTGCCATCAGTGAGTCGCAGGGGGCCATCGACGAGCAGTACTTC. Protein: CAISESQGAIDEQYF.